This T cell receptor beta chain came from a study of blood T cell repertoires in COVID-19. Germline V lookup: CDR1 LGHDT, CDR2 YNNKEL (reference sequence). The CDR3 runs to 16 residues. J lost 0 bases, V lost 2 bases, and 4 bases had no gene match. TCRdb's copy holds only in-frame clones and misses some; the assay was immunoSEQ multiplex PCR. Of roughly 41,000 clones listed, around 80% are singletons. The sequence came from a man aged 60-69 years with COVID-19, enrolled during active disease. The chain has TRBV3-1 (or the pseudogene TRBV3-2) and TRBJ1-5; 7 bases match TRBD1. The sequenced sample consisted of peripheral blood. In nucleotides, the CDR3 is TGTGCCAGCAGCCAACGGGGACAGCATAGCAATCAGCCCCAGCATTTT. It specifies CASSQRGQHSNQPQHF.